This T cell receptor beta chain was retrieved from a study of Ad26.COV2.S vaccination and SARS-CoV-2 variants. The wider study: A participant enrolled in the COV1001 Ad26.COV2.S trial arm provided the sample.

For this clone: The antigen is unknown.

Treatment indicated: some 19 received Ad26.COV2.S at low or high dose, single or two shots; 5 received placebo; per-sample allocation not given. Sampling took place 63 days after the first vaccine or placebo injection. An adult aged 18-55 years in Boston served as the donor. Study observations and caveats: Vaccine recipients had higher spike-specific TCR breadth than placebo recipients. The breadth of spike-specific CD8+ and CD4+ T cell responses after vaccination was reportedly substantial.

Trimming stripped 3 bases from V and 1 base from J, with 3 bases between. CDR3 length: 12 amino acids. Some clones are missing from TCRdb's copy, which holds only in-frame ones; the method was immunoSEQ multiplex PCR. Of 300,000 to 350,000 clones detected, around four fifths appear once; the ten largest clones hold 2.1%. J is TRBJ1-2 and V is TRBV12-3 or TRBV12-4, with D hard to call. The sequencing used peripheral blood, collected in a trial of Ad26.COV2.S vaccine versus placebo. The source is a person between 18 and 65 years old who received the Ad26.COV2.S COVID-19 vaccine or a placebo. Here the CDR3 reads CASSFVNYGYTF. CDR3 nucleotides: TGTGCCAGCAGTTTTGTTAACTATGGCTACACCTTC.